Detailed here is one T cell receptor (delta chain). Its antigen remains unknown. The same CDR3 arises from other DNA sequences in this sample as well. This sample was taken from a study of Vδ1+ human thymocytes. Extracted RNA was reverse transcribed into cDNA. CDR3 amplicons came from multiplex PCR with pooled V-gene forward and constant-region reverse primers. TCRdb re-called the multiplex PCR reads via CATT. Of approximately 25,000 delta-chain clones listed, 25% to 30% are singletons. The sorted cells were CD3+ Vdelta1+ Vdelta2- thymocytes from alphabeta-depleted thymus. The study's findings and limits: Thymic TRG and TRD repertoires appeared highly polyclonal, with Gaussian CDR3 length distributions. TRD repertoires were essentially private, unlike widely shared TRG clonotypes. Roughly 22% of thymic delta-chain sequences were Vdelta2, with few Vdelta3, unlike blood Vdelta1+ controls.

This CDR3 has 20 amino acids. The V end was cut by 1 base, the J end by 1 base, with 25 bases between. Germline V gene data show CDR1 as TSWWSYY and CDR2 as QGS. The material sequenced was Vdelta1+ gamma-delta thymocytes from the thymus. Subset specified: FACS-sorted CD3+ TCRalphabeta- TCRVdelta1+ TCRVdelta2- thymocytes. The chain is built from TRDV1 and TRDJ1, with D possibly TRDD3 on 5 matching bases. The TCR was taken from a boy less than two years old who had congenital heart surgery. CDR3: CALGEPYARGAGVVTDKLIF. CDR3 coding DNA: TGTGCTCTTGGGGAACCTTACGCGAGGGGGGCCGGTGTCGTCACCGATAAACTCATCTTT.